The 10 T cell receptor beta chains given below trace back to one sample, sequenced in a study of a mutant IDH1 vaccine in newly diagnosed glioma. These receptors have no known antigen. As to time point: week 23, last vaccination. Each dose delivered 300 ug of mutant IDH1 20-mer peptide subcutaneously with imiquimod. Only in-frame clones appear in the TCRdb table, and some are missing; sequencing was by immunoSEQ multiplex PCR. The repertoire holds about 67,000 clones, with under 90% as singletons. Material: PBMCs, obtained from a glioma patient whose treatment included an IDH1 peptide vaccine. These receptor sequences come from a man younger than 30 with glioma.

The CDR3 loop is CATSRDKGLSDTQYF. CDR3 nucleotides: TGTGCCACCAGCAGAGATAAGGGGCTTTCAGATACGCAGTATTTT. The chain carries TRBV15 and TRBJ2-3; D perhaps matches TRBD1 (5 bases). The CDR3 has 15 amino acids. V gave up 0 bases and J gave up 4 bases, with 11 bases separating them. Germline CDR1 and CDR2: LNHNV and YYDKDF (reference sequence).

The gene calls are TRBV15 and TRBJ1-5; unclear D gene. Germline V lookup: CDR1 LNHNV, CDR2 YYDKDF (reference sequence). There are 13 residues in the CDR3. The V and J ends lost 5 bases and 6 bases respectively, with 11 bases between them. In nucleotides, the CDR3 is TGTGCCACCAGCCCCCAGAGTATTCAGCCCCAGCATTTT. Protein product: CATSPQSIQPQHF.

The CDR3 DNA reads TGTGCCAGCTCCCCCGGGGCCCCCTACGGCTACACCTTC. Translated: CASSPGAPYGYTF. The rearrangement links TRBV28 to TRBJ1-2; tentative D call: TRBD1 (5 bases). CDR1 and CDR2 (germline): MDHEN, SYDVKM. The V and J ends lost 8 bases and 8 bases respectively, with 18 bases between them. This CDR3 has 13 residues.

The chain joins TRBV5-1 to TRBJ2-5; possible D gene TRBD1, 6 bases. Germline CDR1 is SGHRS and CDR2 is YFSETQ. The ends were cut back, 3 bases at V and 5 bases at J, with 14 bases in the middle. This CDR3 has 14 amino acids. The CDR3 loop reads CASSYRWGQETQYF. For the CDR3, the DNA is TGCGCCAGCAGCTACAGATGGGGGCAGGAGACCCAGTACTTC. Filled out from reference TRBV5-1 and TRBJ2-5, the complete variable domain reads KAGVTQTPRYLIKTRGQQVTLSCSPISGHRSVSWYQQTPGQGLQFLFEYFSETQRNKGNFPGRFSGRQFSNSRSEMNVSTLELGDSALYLCASSYRWGQETQYFGPGTRLLVL.

V gene TRBV4-3 combines with J gene TRBJ2-7; D is ambiguous. V was shortened by 7 bases and J by 0 bases, with 16 bases between the two germline ends. The CDR3 has 15 amino acids. The germline V gene encodes CDR1 LGHNA and CDR2 YSLEER. This CDR3 is CASKKDDRLSYEQYF. Here the CDR3 DNA reads TGCGCCAGCAAGAAGGATGACCGACTCTCCTACGAGCAGTACTTC.

The rearrangement uses TRBV9 and TRBJ1-2, with 10 positions matching TRBD1. CDR1 is SGDLS, CDR2 YYNGEE, per germline. The V gene end was trimmed by 4 bases and the J gene end by 7 bases; junction bases not matched to a gene: 10. The CDR3 has 15 residues. DNA of the CDR3: TGTGCCAGCAGCACCCGCCTGACAGGGGGCGCTGGCTACACCTTC. It codes for CASSTRLTGGAGYTF. Full variable domain (outside the CDR3, taken from reference TRBV9 and TRBJ1-2): DSGVTQTPKHLITATGQRVTLRCSPRSGDLSVYWYQQSLDQGLQFLIQYYNGEERAKGNILERFSAQQFPDLHSELNLSSLELGDSALYFCASSTRLTGGAGYTFGSGTRLTVV.

J is TRBJ1-4 and V is TRBV7-2, with D tentatively TRBD1 (5 bases). The V and J ends lost 2 bases and 4 bases respectively, with 14 bases between them. Germline values: CDR1 SGHTA, CDR2 FQGNSA. The CDR3 has 16 amino acids. CDR3 sequence: CASSLSIGGLNEKLFF. DNA for the CDR3: TGTGCCAGCAGCTTATCTATCGGGGGACTTAATGAAAAACTGTTTTTT. The entire variable domain, with the rest obtained from reference TRBV7-2 and TRBJ1-4, is as follows: GAGVSQSPSNKVTEKGKDVELRCDPISGHTALYWYRQSLGQGLEFLIYFQGNSAPDKSGLPSDRFSAERTGGSVSTLTIQRTQQEDSAVYLCASSLSIGGLNEKLFFGSGTQLSVL.

V gene TRBV27 combines with J gene TRBJ1-2; maybe TRBD1 (6 bases). CDR3 length: 13 amino acids. V lost 6 bases to trimming and J lost 7 bases, with 15 bases between them. Germline values: CDR1 MNHEY, CDR2 SMNVEV (reference sequence). CDR3 bases: TGTGCCAGCAGCCAAGGGGGGTTGATTGGCTACACCTTC. This codes for CASSQGGLIGYTF.

The chain is built from TRBV6-5 and TRBJ2-5, with D hard to call. Per the germline V gene, CDR1 is MNHEY and CDR2 is SVGAGI. The CDR3 totals 13 residues. V was trimmed by 7 bases and J by 5 bases, leaving 14 bases between them. The CDR3 loop is CASTPWIGETQYF. The CDR3 DNA sequence: TGTGCCAGCACCCCGTGGATCGGTGAGACCCAGTACTTC.

The chain couples TRBV9 to TRBJ2-1, with 12 bases that match TRBD2. There are 16 residues in the CDR3. CDR1 SGDLS and CDR2 YYNGEE come from the germline V gene. With V trimmed by 3 bases and J by 1 base, 2 bases remained unmatched. The CDR3 here is CASSASGRVSYNEQFF. The CDR3 DNA follows: TGTGCCAGCAGCGCTAGCGGGAGGGTGTCCTACAATGAGCAGTTCTTC.